What follows are 25 T cell receptor beta chains derived from one specimen sequenced in a study of T-cell reconstitution after alpha-beta-depleted transplantation in children. Researchers prepared the TCRbeta library using unique molecular identifiers, the study reports. TCRdb passed the PCR reads through MiXCR, listing each CDR3 protein once. The repertoire consists of 230,000 or so distinct CDR3 sequences, with 9% to 10% occurring once and the leading ten covering around 5%. The input for sequencing was PBMCs from the stem cell graft donor, taken from the stem cell graft. The source is a human donor who donated a stem cell graft to a child with SCID.

This clonotype was recorded at least ten times. The rearrangement uses TRBV29-1 and TRBJ2-1; 9 positions agree with TRBD1. Per the germline V gene, CDR1 is SQVTM and CDR2 is ANQGSEA. Trimming cost V 6 bases and J 4 bases; bases outside gene matches: 10. The length of the CDR3 is 15 residues. The CDR3 here is CSVDYSGTGYNEQFF. DNA of the CDR3: TGCAGCGTCGATTACTCCGGGACAGGGTACAATGAGCAGTTCTTC.

This clonotype was detected ten times or more. The genes are TRBV5-1 and TRBJ2-7; TRBD1 might be the D (5 bases). Trimming shortened V by 4 bases and J by 3 bases, and 11 bases separated the two germline ends. CDR3 length equals 13 residues. Germline values: CDR1 SGHRS, CDR2 YFSETQ. The DNA of the CDR3 is TGCGCCAGCAGCCTTGACAGAGTCTACGAGCAGTACTTC. Amino acid sequence: CASSLDRVYEQYF. The full variable domain, in which reference TRBV5-1 and TRBJ2-7 provide the parts outside the CDR3, is KAGVTQTPRYLIKTRGQQVTLSCSPISGHRSVSWYQQTPGQGLQFLFEYFSETQRNKGNFPGRFSGRQFSNSRSEMNVSTLELGDSALYLCASSLDRVYEQYFGPGTRLTVT.

In its sample, this clonotype was seen many times. The chain employs TRBV28 and TRBJ2-7; no definite D call. The germline gives CDR1 MDHEN, CDR2 SYDVKM. The CDR3 runs to 13 residues. Deletions cut 1 base from V and 1 base from J, with 5 bases between. This CDR3 is CASSLLTSYEQYF. CDR3 DNA sequence: TGTGCCAGCAGTTTATTAACATCCTACGAGCAGTACTTC.

This clonotype has at least ten counts. V is TRBV5-1 and J is TRBJ1-2, with a tentative D call TRBD1 (5 bases). Germline CDR1 and CDR2: SGHRS and YFSETQ. CDR3 length equals 15 residues. V gave up 2 bases and J gave up 5 bases, with 16 bases separating them. The CDR3, as DNA: TGCGCCAGCAGCTTTCTTGCGACAGACGCTTATGGCTACACCTTC. Translation: CASSFLATDAYGYTF. The whole variable domain, remainder taken from reference TRBV5-1 and TRBJ1-2, is KAGVTQTPRYLIKTRGQQVTLSCSPISGHRSVSWYQQTPGQGLQFLFEYFSETQRNKGNFPGRFSGRQFSNSRSEMNVSTLELGDSALYLCASSFLATDAYGYTFGSGTRLTVV.

The table lists this clonotype with many counts. This chain connects TRBV7-7 to TRBJ1-2; TRBD1 might be the D (6 bases). V was trimmed by 5 bases and J by 8 bases, leaving 18 bases between them. Germline V lookup: CDR1 SSHAT, CDR2 FNYEAQ (reference sequence). The CDR3 covers 14 residues. In DNA form, the CDR3 reads TGTGCCAGCAGCCCTATTTCAGGGGCGGAGGGCTACACCTTC. Translation gives CASSPISGAEGYTF.

This clonotype has ten or more counts. The CDR3 reads CASSFLAAVGTDTQYF. CDR3 sequence (DNA): TGTGCCAGCAGTTTTCTAGCGGCTGTGGGCACAGATACGCAGTATTTT. V usage is TRBV12-3 or TRBV12-4 and J usage is TRBJ2-3; TRBD2 matches 7 bases. The CDR3 sequence is 16 residues long. The V and J ends lost 3 bases and 1 base, in that order; junction bases with no gene match: 7.

This clonotype was recorded at least ten times. The chain carries TRBV20-1 and TRBJ2-1; TRBD2 agrees at 15 bases. V was pared by 1 base and J by 7 bases, with 11 bases of the junction left unmatched. CDR1 and CDR2 from the germline V gene are DFQATT and SNEGSKA (reference sequence). The CDR3 extends over 18 amino acids. The CDR3 reads CSARGRTSGGANPNEQFF. The DNA for the CDR3 is TGCAGTGCTAGAGGAAGGACTAGCGGGGGGGCTAATCCGAATGAGCAGTTCTTC.

A word on this clonotype: A read error may explain this, as a much larger clone is one base away. The V gene is TRBV2, the J gene TRBJ2-1; D remains ambiguous. Germline lookup yields CDR1 SNHLY and CDR2 FYNNEI. Trimming took 8 bases from V and 4 from J, leaving 15 bases between them. This CDR3 has 14 amino acids. Written as DNA, the CDR3 is TGTGCCAGCCGCGCTCTTGTTACGTACAATGAGCAGTTCTTC. Residues: CASRALVTYNEQFF.

This clonotype was seen repeatedly, ten times or more. This chain joins TRBV18 and TRBJ1-2; D not resolved. The CDR3 extends over 14 amino acids. Germline CDR1 reads KGHSH; CDR2 reads LQKENI. The V gene lost 4 bases and the J gene lost 4 bases, with 13 bases spanning the gap. CDR3 sequence (DNA): TGTGCCAGCTCACAATCGACGGCGGTCTATGGCTACACCTTC. Its protein product is CASSQSTAVYGYTF.

Regarding this clonotype: Mismatch with germline at one junction end may stem from a read error. CDR3 amino acids: CATSKDGRGGEAFF. The CDR3 DNA follows: TGTGCCACCAGCAAAGATGGGAGGGGTGGTGAAGCTTTCTTT. The chain couples TRBV3-1 to TRBJ1-1, with D possibly matching TRBD1 (5 bases). CDR3 length: 14 amino acids. Germline CDR1 reads LGHDT; CDR2 reads YNNKEL (reference sequence).

This clonotype was seen repeatedly, ten times or more. The rearrangement uses TRBV2 and TRBJ2-2; 9 bases are shared with TRBD1. Germline CDR1 reads SNHLY; CDR2 reads FYNNEI. V lost 8 bases to trimming and J lost 1 base; unmatched junction nucleotides: 8. This CDR3 contains 16 residues. Here the CDR3 DNA reads TGTGCCAGCTGTTTAATGACAGGGGGGAACACCGGGGAGCTGTTTTTT. Encoded protein: CASCLMTGGNTGELFF. The full variable domain, rest sourced from reference TRBV2 and TRBJ2-2, is EPEVTQTPSHQVTQMGQEVILRCVPISNHLYFYWYRQILGQKVEFLVSFYNNEISEKSEIFDDQFSVERPDGSNFTLKIRSTKLEDSAMYFCASCLMTGGNTGELFFGEGSRLTVL.

In its sample, this clonotype was seen many times. The rearrangement uses TRBV10-2 and TRBJ2-6; 7 nucleotides align to TRBD1. V was clipped by 0 bases and J by 0 bases; unmatched bases: 5. The CDR3 runs 18 residues. The germline gives CDR1 WSHSY, CDR2 SAAADI. Here the CDR3 reads CASSESGQLISGANVLTF. The CDR3 DNA sequence: TGCGCCAGCAGTGAGTCGGGACAGCTGATCTCTGGGGCCAACGTCCTGACTTTC.

The sample holds a few counts of this clonotype. V usage is TRBV4-2 and J usage is TRBJ1-1; a possible D gene is TRBD1 (6 bases). The CDR3 consists of 14 residues. CDR1 LGHNA and CDR2 YNFKEQ come from the germline V gene. The germline V and J ends were trimmed by 1 base and 7 bases, with 13 bases remaining between them. Written as DNA, the CDR3 is TGTGCCAGCAGCCAAGCAGGGGCCTGGGGTGAAGCTTTCTTT. This translates into CASSQAGAWGEAFF.

The table lists this clonotype with many counts. V usage is TRBV7-2 and J usage is TRBJ1-6; 9 nucleotides line up with TRBD1. J gave up 8 bases and V 2 bases, and 4 bases lay outside the gene matches. There are 15 residues in the CDR3. The germline V gene encodes CDR1 SGHTA and CDR2 FQGNSA. The CDR3 DNA reads as TGTGCCAGCAGCTTAAGGGACAGGGTCGATTCACCCCTCCACTTT. As protein: CASSLRDRVDSPLHF.

This clonotype has ten or more counts. The chain has TRBV5-1 and TRBJ2-1, with no clear D. Germline CDR1 SGHRS, CDR2 YFSETQ. Trimming pared 1 base from V and 5 bases from J, leaving 7 bases between. The CDR3 is made up of 13 amino acids. The CDR3 DNA reads TGCGCCAGCAGCTTGAACGCAGACAATGAGCAGTTCTTC. Translated, it gives CASSLNADNEQFF.

There are a few counts of this clonotype. The chain uses TRBV29-1 and TRBJ2-5; D is ambiguous. The CDR3 runs to 12 residues. The V gene lost 0 bases and the J gene lost 1 base, with 3 bases spanning the gap. Germline V lookup: CDR1 SQVTM, CDR2 ANQGSEA. This CDR3 reads CSVEEGQETQYF. The CDR3 DNA sequence: TGCAGCGTTGAAGAGGGCCAAGAGACCCAGTACTTC.

The chain joins TRBV7-9 to TRBJ1-2; no clear D gene. V dropped 5 bases and J dropped 6 bases, with 22 bases sitting between them. The CDR3 sequence is 16 residues long. Germline values: CDR1 SEHNR, CDR2 FQNEAQ (reference sequence). In nucleotides, the CDR3 is TGTGCCAGCAGCGTCAAGGGAGGACGTACCCTTGATGGCTACACCTTC. Translation: CASSVKGGRTLDGYTF.

This sequence joins TRBV6-2 or TRBV6-3 and TRBJ1-5, with a weak D call TRBD1 (5 bases). Germline lookup yields CDR1 MNHEY and CDR2 SVGEGT. CDR3 length: 15 residues. Trimming stripped 0 bases from V and 7 bases from J, with 13 bases between. Here the CDR3 reads CASSYSSGDVQPQHF. DNA of the CDR3: TGTGCCAGCAGTTACTCGAGTGGGGACGTCCAGCCCCAGCATTTT.

This rearrangement joins TRBV28 to TRBJ1-5; maybe TRBD1 (6 bases). This CDR3 comprises 16 residues. The germline V gene has CDR1 MDHEN and CDR2 SYDVKM. With 5 bases removed from V and 7 bases from J, the gap between germline ends came to 21 bases. The CDR3 reads CASSPQLGGRDQPQHF. CDR3 DNA sequence: TGTGCCAGCAGTCCACAATTAGGGGGTCGGGACCAGCCCCAGCATTTT.

There are many counts of this clonotype. An end of the junction does not agree with germline; a read error may underlie this. This rearrangement joins TRBV29-1 to TRBJ2-1; 10 nucleotides match TRBD2. The CDR3 spans 14 residues. Germline CDR1 reads SQVTM; CDR2 reads ANQGSEA. The DNA for the CDR3 is TGCAGCGTGGAAGCGGGGGGGCGGTACAATGAGCAGTTCTTC. It translates to CSVEAGGRYNEQFF.

This clonotype has ten or more counts. The J gene is TRBJ1-3, the V gene TRBV5-1, with a weak D call TRBD1 (6 bases). Germline V CDR1 and CDR2: SGHRS, YFSETQ. V shed 4 bases and J shed 4 bases, with 18 bases lying between them. The CDR3 is made up of 16 amino acids. CDR3 bases: TGCGCCAGCAGCCCGAAGACTGACAGGAACGGAAACACCATATATTTT. Residues: CASSPKTDRNGNTIYF.

This clonotype is judged medium-sized (0.01 to 0.1%). J is TRBJ2-2 and V is TRBV6-5; 7 bases match TRBD1. Germline assignment: CDR1 MNHEY and CDR2 SVGAGI. The length of the CDR3 is 15 residues. Trimming removed 5 bases from V and 6 bases from J; junction bases left unmatched: 9. CDR3 coding DNA: TGTGCCAGCAGTACCGAGTACAGGGGTGCCGGGGAGCTGTTTTTT. Protein: CASSTEYRGAGELFF.

This clonotype occurred many times. The rearrangement uses TRBV24-1 and TRBJ2-5; D is undetermined. The ends were cut back, 9 bases at V and 2 bases at J, with 15 bases in the middle. The CDR3 loop spans 14 amino acids. The V gene's germline CDR1 is KGHDR and CDR2 SFDVKD. DNA of the CDR3: TGTGCCACCGACCCCGGCCCAGGACAAGAGACCCAGTACTTC. Protein product: CATDPGPGQETQYF.

This sequence joins TRBV7-2 and TRBJ2-2; the D gene is possibly TRBD2 (5 bases). The CDR3 has 16 residues. Trimming removed 2 bases from V and 6 bases from J, with 16 bases in between. Germline values: CDR1 SGHTA, CDR2 FQGNSA. The CDR3 here is CASSLPTFRRPGELFF. The CDR3 region has the DNA TGTGCCAGCAGCTTACCGACCTTCAGGAGGCCCGGGGAGCTGTTTTTT.

The sample holds many counts of this clonotype. The chain is built from TRBV5-6 and TRBJ1-2; 12 nucleotides line up with TRBD1. Per the germline V gene, CDR1 is SGHDT and CDR2 is YYEEEE. The CDR3 contains 16 residues. V lost 4 bases and J lost 5; bases outside the gene matches: 9. The CDR3 sequence is CASSPQGTGGWYGYTF. The DNA of the CDR3 is TGTGCCAGCAGCCCCCAGGGGACAGGGGGCTGGTATGGCTACACCTTC.